A single sample is the source of the 22 T cell receptor beta chains below, sequenced in a study of CD4 and CD8 cells across lung adenocarcinoma regions. TCRdb used MiXCR to reprocess the PCR reads, holding one entry per CDR3 protein. The sample gives about 17,000 distinct CDR3 sequences, 45% to 55% of which show up once; roughly 19% is in the top ten. Input material: CD4+ T cells from the margin of a lung tumor. The receptors originated from a male donor with lung adenocarcinoma. The CD4 and CD8 labels of this study may be unreliable.

As to this clonotype: Compared with germline, one end of the junction differs, possibly owing to a read error. CDR3 loop: CRSSGLAGTDIQYF. The CDR3 DNA sequence: TGCCGCAGCAGCGGGCTGGCAGGCACAGATATTCAGTACTTT. V is TRBV10-2 and J is TRBJ2-3; D possibly corresponds to TRBD2 (6 bases). Germline V lookup: CDR1 WSHSY, CDR2 SAAADI. The CDR3 extends over 14 amino acids.

V usage is TRBV3-1 and J usage is TRBJ1-2; 7 bases line up with TRBD1. The germline V gene encodes CDR1 LGHDT and CDR2 YNNKEL (reference sequence). The CDR3 is made up of 15 amino acids. The V and J ends lost 1 base and 2 bases, in that order; junction bases with no gene match: 4. CDR3: CASSQGNRGNYGYTF. Written as DNA, the CDR3 is TGTGCCAGCAGCCAAGGCAACAGGGGAAACTATGGCTACACCTTC.

The gene calls are TRBV6-1 and TRBJ2-3; 9 bases are a match to TRBD2. V shed 4 bases and J 6 bases; nucleotides not matched to a gene: 5. CDR1 is MNHNS and CDR2 is SASEGT in the germline V gene. This CDR3 spans 14 amino acids. The CDR3 here is CASSASGRSDTQYF. In nucleotides, the CDR3 is TGTGCCAGCAGTGCGAGCGGGAGGTCGGATACGCAGTATTTT.

This clonotype was seen at least ten times. The chain employs TRBV27 and TRBJ1-6; no clear D gene. V was cut by 6 bases and J by 2 bases, with 11 bases left in between. This CDR3 is 15 amino acids long. Germline CDR1 and CDR2: MNHEY and SMNVEV (reference sequence). Here the CDR3 reads CASSSAGTYNSPLHF. CDR3 DNA: TGTGCCAGCAGCTCAGCGGGGACCTATAATTCACCCCTCCACTTT.

Many counts were recorded for this clonotype. This chain connects TRBV7-2 to TRBJ2-3, with 7 bases fitting TRBD2. The CDR3 consists of 17 residues. J lost 1 base, V lost 3 bases, and 10 bases had no gene match. Germline CDR1 is SGHTA and CDR2 is FQGNSA. This CDR3 reads CASSLDASSGGTDTQYF. CDR3 DNA: TGTGCCAGCAGCTTGGATGCGTCTAGCGGAGGCACAGATACGCAGTATTTT.

This clonotype was seen repeatedly, ten times or more. The gene calls are TRBV24-1 and TRBJ2-5; a weak D match, TRBD1 (6 bases). CDR1 and CDR2 (germline): KGHDR, SFDVKD. The CDR3 length is 13 residues. Trimming cost V 4 bases and J 4 bases, with 9 bases left between them. CDR3: CATSEQGRETQYF. CDR3 DNA: TGTGCCACCAGTGAACAGGGTAGAGAGACCCAGTACTTC.

A remark on this clonotype: This clone may be a read error of a much larger clone one base away. CDR3 nucleotide sequence: TGTGCCAGCAGTTTGGACCGGTGCTCCTACGAGCAGTACTTC. This codes for CASSLDRCSYEQYF. This chain links TRBV6-5 with TRBJ2-1; D remains ambiguous. The last part of the DNA fits TRBJ2-7 better; the J call may be wrong. The CDR3 has 14 amino acids. The V gene's germline CDR1 is MNHEY and CDR2 SVGAGI.

This clonotype is termed medium-sized. V and J are TRBV10-1 and TRBJ2-1, with TRBD1 identical over 10 bases. The CDR3 runs 14 residues. Germline trimming cut 6 bases from V and 4 bases from J; bases unmatched to any gene: 3. Germline values: CDR1 WNHNN, CDR2 SYGVQD (reference sequence). The CDR3 DNA reads TGCGCCAGCAGCCGGGACAGGGGATACAATGAGCAGTTCTTC. This gives the protein CASSRDRGYNEQFF.

This rearrangement joins TRBV2 to TRBJ2-5; maybe TRBD1 (6 bases). The V and J ends lost 8 bases and 3 bases respectively, with 16 bases between them. Germline assignment: CDR1 SNHLY and CDR2 FYNNEI. CDR3 size: 14 residues. The CDR3 DNA sequence: TGTGCCAGCGGAAGATCACAGGGTGAAGAGACCCAGTACTTC. The encoded protein is CASGRSQGEETQYF.

This rearrangement joins TRBV9 to TRBJ2-4; TRBD2 might be the D (5 bases). The DNA end is a closer match to TRBJ2-7, so the J assignment may be wrong. The germline V gene has CDR1 SGDLS and CDR2 YYNGEE. The CDR3 runs to 15 residues. The CDR3 here is CASSVGGLGDYEQYF. The CDR3 nucleotides are TGTGCCAGCAGCGTAGGAGGGTTGGGTGACTACGAGCAGTACTTC.

To note about this clonotype: Germline and junction disagree at one end, which may indicate a read error. The J gene is TRBJ2-3, the V gene TRBV10-2, with D possibly being TRBD1 or TRBD2 (5 bases each). The length of the CDR3 is 14 residues. CDR1 is WSHSY, CDR2 SAAADI, per germline. CDR3 DNA sequence: TGCGGCAGCACGGGGCTGGGAGCCGAAGATACGCAGTACTTT. Residues: CGSTGLGAEDTQYF.

The DNA for the CDR3 is TGCGCCAGCAGCCGGAATTTGCCCGGGACAGGTGACTACGAGCAGTACTTC. Its protein product is CASSRNLPGTGDYEQYF. The chain recombines TRBV4-1 with TRBJ2-1, with 8 bases that match TRBD1. The end of the DNA aligns better with TRBJ2-7, so the J call may be wrong. The length of the CDR3 is 17 residues. Germline V lookup: CDR1 MGHRA, CDR2 YSYEKL.

In its sample, this clonotype was seen a few times. The chain couples TRBV27 to TRBJ2-5, with D possibly TRBD2 on 7 matching bases. Trimming removed 5 bases from V and 2 bases from J, with 21 bases in between. Germline V lookup: CDR1 MNHEY, CDR2 SMNVEV (reference sequence). The CDR3 is 17 residues long. CDR3 in DNA: TGTGCCAGCAGTGCGGGCCGCGGGGGCCCTGGGCAAGAGACCCAGTACTTC. Residues: CASSAGRGGPGQETQYF.

Within the sample, this clonotype is medium-sized. The chain has TRBV7-2 and TRBJ2-3; no firm D call. V lost 11 bases to trimming and J lost 0 bases, with 12 bases between them. CDR1 is SGHTA and CDR2 is FQGNSA in the germline V gene. The CDR3 consists of 13 residues. This CDR3 is CAARTSSTDTQYF. For the CDR3, the DNA is TGTGCCGCTCGCACTTCTAGCACAGATACGCAGTATTTT.

Turning to this clonotype: Sequence at one end of the junction differs from germline and may be a read error. The chain has TRBV10-2 and TRBJ2-6; a possible D gene is TRBD1 (5 bases). The germline V gene encodes CDR1 WSHSY and CDR2 SAAADI. The CDR3 spans 13 residues. The CDR3 region has the DNA TGCGCCACCACTTATCCTGGGGCCAACGTGCTGTACTTC. Protein sequence: CATTYPGANVLYF.

Notes on this clonotype: A junction end diverges from the germline sequence, so it may reflect a read error. This chain connects TRBV10-2 to TRBJ2-3; 7 bases match TRBD2. The CDR3 is made up of 14 amino acids. In germline, CDR1 is WSHSY, CDR2 SAAADI. The CDR3: CASSAVAGTNMQYF. For the CDR3, the DNA is TGCGCCAGCAGTGCAGTAGCGGGCACAAATATGCAGTACTTT.

The chain employs TRBV14 and TRBJ2-1; 8 bases are shared with TRBD1. Germline trimming cut 4 bases from V and 8 bases from J; bases unmatched to any gene: 4. This CDR3 has 13 amino acids. Germline lookup yields CDR1 SGHDN and CDR2 FVKESK. This CDR3 reads CASSPQGVDEQFF. The CDR3 region has the DNA TGTGCCAGCAGCCCACAGGGGGTTGATGAGCAGTTCTTC.

The rearrangement links TRBV10-1 to TRBJ2-4; D gene ambiguous. Trimming removed 5 bases from V and 0 bases from J, with 8 bases in between. The germline CDR1 and CDR2 sequences are WNHNN and SYGVQD (reference sequence). CDR3 size: 14 residues. This CDR3 is CASSQSVAKNIQYF. For the CDR3, the DNA is TGCGCCAGCAGTCAGAGTGTAGCCAAAAACATTCAGTACTTC.

This clonotype has a count of ten or more. The chain employs TRBV12-3 or TRBV12-4 and TRBJ1-1; D perhaps matches TRBD1 (5 bases). The CDR3 extends over 13 amino acids. Trimming shortened V by 2 bases and J by 4 bases, and 8 bases separated the two germline ends. CDR3 region: CASSLRGGTEAFF. Here the CDR3 DNA reads TGTGCCAGCAGTTTAAGGGGTGGCACTGAAGCTTTCTTT.

A note on this clonotype: The germline gene is not matched at one end of the junction; a read error may be the cause. The rearrangement links TRBV10-1 to TRBJ2-3, with a tentative D call TRBD2 (6 bases). Germline V CDR1 and CDR2: WNHNN, SYGVQD (reference sequence). The CDR3 extends over 19 amino acids. CDR3 bases: TGCGCCAGCAGTGAGTTGCCAGCGGGCCATCTGTGGACCAAAGATACGCAGTACTTT. Its translation: CASSELPAGHLWTKDTQYF.

This clonotype is categorized as medium-sized (0.01 to 0.1%). The chain links TRBV10-2 to TRBJ2-7; weak D call: TRBD2 (6 bases). Trimming took 6 bases from V and 0 from J, leaving 18 bases between them. This CDR3 region has 16 residues. Germline V CDR1 and CDR2: WSHSY, SAAADI. This CDR3 is CASRDYLAGSSYEQYF. In DNA form, the CDR3 reads TGCGCCAGCAGGGACTATTTGGCGGGGTCCTCCTACGAGCAGTACTTC.

The rearrangement links TRBV27 to TRBJ2-5; either TRBD1 or TRBD2 may fit D (5 bases each). Trimming cost V 5 bases and J 8 bases, with 27 bases left between them. Germline lookup yields CDR1 MNHEY and CDR2 SMNVEV (reference sequence). The length of the CDR3 is 17 residues. Here the CDR3 reads CASSPGRRGCETDTQYF. The CDR3 DNA sequence: TGTGCCAGCAGTCCGGGCCGACGGGGCTGTGAGACAGATACCCAGTACTTC.